A selection of T cell receptor beta chains follows, all from one sample in a study of cytomegalovirus exposure and HLA in healthy donors. Profiled with immunoSEQ multiplex PCR; TCRdb holds only in-frame clones, not every one. The sample contains under 150,000 clones, approximately 84% of which appear only once. Specimen: PBMCs. The source of these receptors is a boy aged 2 to 10 in good health and CMV-seronegative. CDR3s include the opening cysteine and the closing phenylalanine or tryptophan. The D gene is left open where the match is weak. For some rows the clone size is stated as once, few or many, or as a class when expanded; others skip it.

- TRBJ1-5 - TRBV30 TGTGCCTGGGGCCTGTCTCAGCCCCAGCATTTT CAWGLSQPQHF
TRBD1 TRBJ1-1 - TRBV6-1 TGTGCCAGCAGTGAAGAGGTGACAGGGGGGAACACTGAAGCTTTCTTT CASSEEVTGGNTEAFF
TRBD1 TRBJ1-5 - TRBV10-1 TGCGCCATCACAACAGGGGGCGGCAATCAGCCCCAGCATTTT CAITTGGGNQPQHF
- TRBJ2-2 - TRBV15 TGTGCCACCAGCAGTCCCGAGGGGGATACCGGGGAGCTGTTTTTT CATSSPEGDTGELFF
- TRBJ1-3 once TRBV19 TGTGCCAGTAGTGCCCCCGGGGTTCTCTCTGGAAACACCATATATTTT CASSAPGVLSGNTIYF
- TRBJ2-1 - TRBV7-8 TGTGCCAGCAGCTTAGACCATGTGTCGGGGGACAATGAGCAGTTCTTC CASSLDHVSGDNEQFF
- TRBJ1-5 - TRBV7-6 TGTGCCAGCAAACAGGGCGAAAATCAGCCCCAGCATTTT CASKQGENQPQHF
- TRBJ2-1 - TRBV11-2 TGTGCCAGCTTGCGGGACAGCTCCTACAATGAGCAGTTCTTC CASLRDSSYNEQFF
- TRBJ2-3 - TRBV6-1 TGTGCCAGCAGTGAAGCTGGCGGCTCTGGCACAGATACGCAGTATTTT CASSEAGGSGTDTQYF
- TRBJ1-1 - TRBV7-9 TGTGCCAGCAGCTTAACCGGGGAGAACACTGAAGCTTTCTTT CASSLTGENTEAFF
- TRBJ1-2 - TRBV29-1 TGCAGCGGACGGACAGCTGACTATGGCTACACCTTC CSGRTADYGYTF
TRBD2 TRBJ2-3 - TRBV30 TGTGCCTGGACCGTGGCCGGGACTAGCGGGGAGAATACGCAGTATTTT CAWTVAGTSGENTQYF
- TRBJ2-7 - TRBV7-9 TGTGCCAGCAGCTTAATGGTTAGTAGCTCCGGATACGAGCAGTACTTC CASSLMVSSSGYEQYF
TRBD1 TRBJ1-1 - TRBV6-1 TGTGCCAGCAGGGAATGGGGACAGAAGGAGAACACTGAAGCTTTCTTT CASREWGQKENTEAFF
- TRBJ2-3 - TRBV6-1 TGTGCCAGCAGTGATGGGCACCCAGATACGCAGTATTTT CASSDGHPDTQYF
- TRBJ2-5 few TRBV6-1 TGTGCCAGCAGTGCAGTCACCCTAGAGCCGACCCAGTACTTC CASSAVTLEPTQYF
- TRBJ1-1 - TRBV10-3 TGTGCCATCTCTGGAGGGTCGGAAGCTTTCTTT CAISGGSEAFF
TRBD1 TRBJ1-5 - TRBV19 TGTGCCAGTAGTACCGGGACAGACGATAGCAATCAGCCCCAGCATTTT CASSTGTDDSNQPQHF
- TRBJ1-5 once TRBV6-5 TGTGCCAGCAGTTACTCGACAGGTCAGCCCCAGCATTTT CASSYSTGQPQHF
- TRBJ1-1 - TRBV7-2 TGTGCCAGCAGCTCCTCACAAGGACAGTGGCGTCGTTCCACTGAAGCTTTCTTT CASSSSQGQWRRSTEAFF
- TRBJ1-4 - TRBV9 TGTGCCAGCAGCGTAGGAGACACAACTAATGAAAAACTGTTTTTT CASSVGDTTNEKLFF
TRBD2 TRBJ2-1 - TRBV6-1 TGTGCCAGCAGTCGGACTAGCGGGGACTACAATGAGCAGTTCTTC CASSRTSGDYNEQFF
TRBD1 TRBJ1-2 once TRBV29-1 TGCAGCGTTGAGGAGCAGGGGGGAGATGGCTACACCTTC CSVEEQGGDGYTF
- TRBJ1-5 - TRBV5-4 TGTGCCAGCAGCTTGGGTACAGCCCAGGGGCCCCAGCATTTT CASSLGTAQGPQHF
- TRBJ2-7 - TRBV6-5 TGTGCCAGCAGTTACGCCACAGGGCACGAGCAGTACTTC CASSYATGHEQYF
- TRBJ2-1 - TRBV15 TGTGCCACCACCCCAGATCCCTACAATGAGCAGTTCTTC CATTPDPYNEQFF
- TRBJ1-2 - TRBV5-4 TGTGCCAGCAGCCCCCCAGGGATGGAAGGCTACACCTTC CASSPPGMEGYTF
- TRBJ1-2 - TRBV30 TGTGCCTGGAGTCATGCTTCCACCGGGGGCTACACCTTC CAWSHASTGGYTF
TRBD1 TRBJ2-7 - TRBV7-9 TGTGCCAGCAGCTGGGGACAGGGCCTTACCTACGAGCAGTACTTC CASSWGQGLTYEQYF
TRBD1 TRBJ1-6 - TRBV4-3 TGCGCCAGCAGCCCGGACAGGACCCATTCACCCCTCCACTTT CASSPDRTHSPLHF
TRBD1 TRBJ2-5 few TRBV19 TGTGCCAGTAGTATAGGGGGGACAGGGGGCCTGGAGACCCAGTACTTC CASSIGGTGGLETQYF
- TRBJ2-2 once TRBV4-2 TGTGCCAGCAGCCAAGATGATGGAGCCACCGGGGAGCTGTTTTTT CASSQDDGATGELFF
TRBD2 TRBJ2-3 - TRBV9 TGTGCCAGCAGCCCTTGGGGGGGAAGGACAGATACGCAGTATTTT CASSPWGGRTDTQYF
TRBD2 TRBJ2-1 - TRBV13 TGTGCCAGCAGCTTGGACTCTCGAGCGGGAGGGCTCTACAATGAGCAGTTCTTC CASSLDSRAGGLYNEQFF
- TRBJ2-5 - TRBV5-6 TGTGCCAGCAGCTTGGAGCCCAGGGAGGTCCAAGAGACCCAGTACTTC CASSLEPREVQETQYF
TRBD1 TRBJ2-1 - TRBV19 TGTGCCAGTAGTAGACAGGGCCTCTCCTACAATGAGCAGTTCTTC CASSRQGLSYNEQFF
- TRBJ2-5 - TRBV5-1 TGCGCCAGCAGCTTCATTGGGGGCCCCCCCGAGACCCAGTACTTC CASSFIGGPPETQYF
- TRBJ2-5 - TRBV5-1 TGCGCCAGCAGTGAGGAGATGGTCGCAGAGACTCAGTACTTC CASSEEMVAETQYF
- TRBJ2-7 - TRBV9 TGTGCCAGCAGCGTAGTATCGGGGTCCGAGCAGTACTTC CASSVVSGSEQYF
- TRBJ2-5 - TRBV7-2 TGTGCCAGCAGCTTAGGCTACCGGGGGGCAATCCAAGAGACCCAGTACTTC CASSLGYRGAIQETQYF
- TRBJ1-2 - TRBV27 TGTGCCACCCTCTTCGACTATGGCTACACCTTC CATLFDYGYTF
TRBD2 TRBJ2-1 - TRBV6-5 TGTGCCAGCAGTTACGGACCGGGGAGGGGTGAGCAGTTCTTC CASSYGPGRGEQFF
TRBD2 TRBJ2-2 once TRBV2 TGTGCCAGCATTGGAGGACTAGCGGTCGGGGAGCTGTTTTTT CASIGGLAVGELFF
TRBD1 TRBJ2-2 - TRBV18 TGTGCCAGCTCACCATCCCCGACAGGGGCGCCCGGGGAGCTGTTTTTT CASSPSPTGAPGELFF
- TRBJ2-1 few TRBV9 TGTGCCAGCAGCGTAGGACTAGGAATGTACAATGAGCAGTTCTTC CASSVGLGMYNEQFF
TRBD1 TRBJ2-7 few TRBV7-2 TGTGCCAGCAGCTTAGAGGGGGACAGAGCCTACGAGCAGTACTTC CASSLEGDRAYEQYF
- TRBJ1-4 - TRBV7-2 TGTGCCAGCAGCTTGGGGGGGGAAAAACTGTTTTTT CASSLGGEKLFF
- TRBJ1-5 - TRBV7-3 TGTGCCAGCAGCTTAACAGGGGGTGGCAATCAGCCCCAGCATTTT CASSLTGGGNQPQHF
TRBD1 TRBJ1-1 once TRBV13 TGTGCCAGCAGCTTAGGACAGGGGCGGGGGGGTAAGAACACTGAAGCTTTCTTT CASSLGQGRGGKNTEAFF
- TRBJ1-2 - TRBV9 TGTGCCAGCAGCCCCACCGGCAGCGCCAGCGGTGGCTACACCTTC CASSPTGSASGGYTF
TRBD2 TRBJ2-1 - TRBV7-3 TGTGCCAGCAGCTTAGGAACCGGGACTAGTGGGTTCAATGAGCAGTTCTTC CASSLGTGTSGFNEQFF